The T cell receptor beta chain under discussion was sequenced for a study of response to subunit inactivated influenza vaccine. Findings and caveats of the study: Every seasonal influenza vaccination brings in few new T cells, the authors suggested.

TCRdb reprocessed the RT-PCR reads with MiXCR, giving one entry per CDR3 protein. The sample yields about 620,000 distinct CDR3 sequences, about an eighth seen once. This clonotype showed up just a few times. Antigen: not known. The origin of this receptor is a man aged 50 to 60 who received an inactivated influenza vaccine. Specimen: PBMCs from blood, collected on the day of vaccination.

CDR3 sequence (DNA): TGTGCCATCAGTGATCCAGTCTCCTACGAGCAGTACTTC. It translates to CAISDPVSYEQYF. V usage is TRBV10-3 and J usage is TRBJ2-7; the D is unclear. CDR1 and CDR2 (germline): ENHRY, SYGVKD. V lost 3 bases to trimming and J lost 0 bases, with 6 bases between them. This CDR3 has 13 residues.